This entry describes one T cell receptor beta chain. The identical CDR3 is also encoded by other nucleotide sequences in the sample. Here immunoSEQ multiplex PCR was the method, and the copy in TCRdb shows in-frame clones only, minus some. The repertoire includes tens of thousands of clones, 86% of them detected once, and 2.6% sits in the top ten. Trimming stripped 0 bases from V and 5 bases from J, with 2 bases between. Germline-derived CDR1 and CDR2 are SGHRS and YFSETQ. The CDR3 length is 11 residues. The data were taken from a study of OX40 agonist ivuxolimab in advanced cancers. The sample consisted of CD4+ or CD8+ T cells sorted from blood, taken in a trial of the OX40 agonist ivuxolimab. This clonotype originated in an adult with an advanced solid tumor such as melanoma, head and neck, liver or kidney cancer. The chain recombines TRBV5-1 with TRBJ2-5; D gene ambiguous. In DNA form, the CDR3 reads TGCGCCAGCAGCTTGGAGGAGACCCAGTACTTC. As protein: CASSLEETQYF.